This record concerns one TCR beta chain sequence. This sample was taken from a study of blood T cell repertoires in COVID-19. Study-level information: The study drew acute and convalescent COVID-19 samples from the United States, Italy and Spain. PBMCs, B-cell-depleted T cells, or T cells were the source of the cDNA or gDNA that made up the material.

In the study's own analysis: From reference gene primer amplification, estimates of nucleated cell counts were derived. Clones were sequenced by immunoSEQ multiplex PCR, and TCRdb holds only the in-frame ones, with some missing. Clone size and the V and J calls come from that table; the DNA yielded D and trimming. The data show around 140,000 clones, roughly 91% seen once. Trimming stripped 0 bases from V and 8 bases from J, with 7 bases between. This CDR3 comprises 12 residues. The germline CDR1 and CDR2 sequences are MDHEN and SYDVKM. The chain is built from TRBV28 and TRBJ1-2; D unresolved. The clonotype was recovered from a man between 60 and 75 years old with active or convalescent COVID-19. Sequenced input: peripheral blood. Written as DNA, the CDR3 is TGTGCCAGCAGTTTATGGTCACAAGGCTACACCTTC. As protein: CASSLWSQGYTF.